This T cell receptor beta chain was retrieved from a study of blood T cell repertoires in COVID-19. Germline loops: CDR1 SGHAT, CDR2 FQNNGV. Trimming left V 3 bases short and J 11 bases short, with 19 bases between. This CDR3 has 14 residues. In the authors' methods: Amplification from reference gene primers served as the basis for estimated nucleated cell counts. The protocol was immunoSEQ multiplex PCR, while the TCRdb copy is restricted to in-frame clones and leaves out a portion. D and trimming were read from the DNA, whereas the V and J calls and clone size are those reported in that table. In the table there are almost 400,000 clones, approximately 89% of which are singletons.

The chain links TRBV11-2 to TRBJ1-1, with D possibly being TRBD1 (6 bases). The receptor's source is a woman aged 25 to 45 who had recovered from COVID-19. The sample consisted of PBMCs or T cells enriched from blood (not recorded which). Written as DNA, the CDR3 is TGTGCCAGCAGCTTTCAACACAGGGTAAGGGAGGCTTTCTTT. Residues: CASSFQHRVREAFF.